The subject of this entry is one TCR beta chain. Germline CDR1 reads KGHSH; CDR2 reads LQKENI. V was cut by 6 bases and J by 2 bases, with 8 bases left in between. There are 12 residues in the CDR3. The data stem from a study of blood T cell repertoires in COVID-19. Sequenced by immunoSEQ multiplex PCR; TCRdb stores in-frame clones only, minus some. The sample lists around 78,000 clones, about 88% occurring once. This receptor was obtained from a human donor in a cohort sampled during active COVID-19. The specimen sequenced was peripheral blood. J is TRBJ2-7 and V is TRBV18; D uncertain. In nucleotides, the CDR3 is TGTGCCAGCTCCCTAGAGACCTACGAGCAGTACTTC. Protein: CASSLETYEQYF.